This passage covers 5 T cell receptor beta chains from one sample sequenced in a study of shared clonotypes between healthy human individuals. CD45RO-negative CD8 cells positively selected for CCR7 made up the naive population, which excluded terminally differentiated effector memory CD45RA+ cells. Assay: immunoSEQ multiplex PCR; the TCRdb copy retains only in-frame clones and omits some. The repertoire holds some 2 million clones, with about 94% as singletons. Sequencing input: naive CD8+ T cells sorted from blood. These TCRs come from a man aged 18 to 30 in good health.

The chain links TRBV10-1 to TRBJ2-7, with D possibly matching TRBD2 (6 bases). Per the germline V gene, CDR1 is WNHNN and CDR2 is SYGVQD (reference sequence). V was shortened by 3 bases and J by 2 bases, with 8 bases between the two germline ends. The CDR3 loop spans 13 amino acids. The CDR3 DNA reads TGCGCCAGCAGTGACGGAGGGGCCTACGAGCAGTACTTC. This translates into CASSDGGAYEQYF.

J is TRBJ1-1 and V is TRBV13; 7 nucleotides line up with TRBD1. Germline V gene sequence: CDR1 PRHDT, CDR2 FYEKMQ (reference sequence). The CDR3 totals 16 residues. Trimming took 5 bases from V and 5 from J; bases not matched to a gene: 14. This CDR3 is CASSPVRQGKETEAFF. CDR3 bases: TGTGCCAGCAGCCCCGTAAGACAGGGAAAGGAAACTGAAGCTTTCTTT.

The DNA for the CDR3 is TGTGCCAGCAGCGAAGTAAGGGACAGGGGGCAGACCCTCGCCTCCTACGAGCAGTACTTC. Translated: CASSEVRDRGQTLASYEQYF. The chain carries TRBV9 and TRBJ2-7; 12 bases are shared with TRBD1. Germline values: CDR1 SGDLS, CDR2 YYNGEE. The CDR3 runs to 20 residues. J lost 0 bases, V lost 3 bases, and 16 bases had no gene match.

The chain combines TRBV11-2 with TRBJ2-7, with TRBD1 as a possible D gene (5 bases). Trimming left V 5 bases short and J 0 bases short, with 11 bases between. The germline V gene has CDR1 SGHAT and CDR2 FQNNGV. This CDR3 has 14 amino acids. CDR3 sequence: CASSMEGVSYEQYF. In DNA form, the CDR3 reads TGTGCCAGCAGCATGGAAGGGGTCTCCTACGAGCAGTACTTC.

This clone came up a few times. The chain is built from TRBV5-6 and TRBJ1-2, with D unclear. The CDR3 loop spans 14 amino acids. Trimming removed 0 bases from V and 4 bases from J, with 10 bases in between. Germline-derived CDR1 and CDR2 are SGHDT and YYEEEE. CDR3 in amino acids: CASSLADSIYGYTF. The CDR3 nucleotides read TGTGCCAGCAGCTTGGCGGATTCGATCTATGGCTACACCTTC.